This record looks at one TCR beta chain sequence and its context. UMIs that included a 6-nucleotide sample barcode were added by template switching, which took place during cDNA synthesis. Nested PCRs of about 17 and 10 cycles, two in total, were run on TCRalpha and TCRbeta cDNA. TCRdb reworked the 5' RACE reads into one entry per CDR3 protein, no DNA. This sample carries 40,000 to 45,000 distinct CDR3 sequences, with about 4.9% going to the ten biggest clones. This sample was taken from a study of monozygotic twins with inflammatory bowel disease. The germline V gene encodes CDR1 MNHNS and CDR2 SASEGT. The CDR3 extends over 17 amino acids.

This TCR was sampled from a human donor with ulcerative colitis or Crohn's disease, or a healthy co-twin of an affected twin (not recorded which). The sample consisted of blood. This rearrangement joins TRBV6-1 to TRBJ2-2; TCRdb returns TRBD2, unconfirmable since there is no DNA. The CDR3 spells CASSVTGPDANTGELFF.